This TCR beta chain was sequenced in a study of technical replicates of blood from a few donors (TCRdb year 2017). Counted from cysteine to phenylalanine, this CDR3 has 19 amino acids. CDR3 DNA only is kept here, 57 bases in frame from base 1. A distance of 23 bases separates the germline ends of V and J, which lose 2 bases and 0 bases respectively. CDR1 and CDR2 (SGHRS, YFSETQ) derive from the germline V gene. Library preparation employed the immunoSEQ multiplex PCR assay. In TCRdb, the immuneACCESS table is reduced to in-frame sequences with V and J assigned. These tables do not hold every clone; where another copy was compared, an unresolved V gene accounts for under half, and the others remain unexplained. The sample table contains under 95,000 clones; only one count was recorded for around 94% of them. The ten largest make up 0.2% to 0.3% of the sample. Concerning this clone itself: It lacks a known antigen. The record has no base qualities; no much larger clone is one base away.

The TCR originated in a human donor in good health. The sample comprised T cells isolated from PBMCs. This receptor chain uses TRBV5-1 and TRBJ1-1, with TRBD1 tentatively as D gene (5 bases match). CDR3 protein: CASSFGPLSREEMNTEAFF. Read as DNA, the sequence is TGCGCCAGCAGCTTCGGACCCCTATCCAGGGAGGAAATGAACACTGAAGCTTTCTTT.